The 15 T cell receptor beta chains reported below all come from one sample, sequenced in a study of a mutant IDH1 vaccine in newly diagnosed glioma. Antigens of these TCRs are unknown. Time point here: week 5, during vaccination. Every vaccine dose comprised 300 ug of mutant IDH1 20-mer peptide plus topical imiquimod. Sequenced by immunoSEQ multiplex PCR; TCRdb stores in-frame clones only, minus some. The data show tens of thousands of clones, with 82% seen just once and about 3.1% held by the top ten. The sample was PBMCs, taken from a glioma patient whose treatment included an IDH1 peptide vaccine. The receptors were sampled from a woman younger than 35 with glioma. Some clones in this sample may be carry-over from other donors' samples.

The genes are TRBV5-5 and TRBJ1-3; tentative D call: TRBD1 (6 bases). Germline CDR1 SGHKS, CDR2 YYEKEE (reference sequence). This CDR3 contains 14 residues. The V and J ends lost 6 bases and 4 bases respectively, with 14 bases between them. The CDR3 coding sequence is TGTGCCAGCACCACGGGGGCGTTGGGAAACACCATATATTTT. Encoded protein: CASTTGALGNTIYF. Full variable domain (outside the CDR3, taken from reference TRBV5-5 and TRBJ1-3): DAGVTQSPTHLIKTRGQQVTLRCSPISGHKSVSWYQQVLGQGPQFIFQYYEKEERGRGNFPDRFSARQFPNYSSELNVNALLLGDSALYLCASTTGALGNTIYFGEGSWLTVV.

The V and J genes are TRBV6-1 and TRBJ1-2; tentatively, D is TRBD1 (6 bases). The germline V and J ends were trimmed by 7 bases and 2 bases, with 8 bases remaining between them. The CDR3 totals 12 residues. CDR1 MNHNS and CDR2 SASEGT come from the germline V gene. In DNA form, the CDR3 reads TGTGCCAGCAAGGGGGGGAACTATGGCTACACCTTC. This codes for CASKGGNYGYTF.

The CDR3 loop is CASSAGARDIQYF. Here the CDR3 DNA reads TGTGCCAGCAGCGCTGGCGCCCGGGACATTCAGTACTTC. This sequence joins TRBV7-8 and TRBJ2-4; D is uncertain. With 5 bases removed from V and 8 bases from J, the gap between germline ends came to 13 bases. CDR1 is SGHVS, CDR2 FQNEAQ, per germline. The CDR3 has 13 residues.

The rearrangement links TRBV5-1 to TRBJ2-7; 9 nucleotides align to TRBD1. J was trimmed by 3 bases and V by 2 bases; bases with no gene match: 6. The germline V gene has CDR1 SGHRS and CDR2 YFSETQ. The CDR3 runs 15 residues. CDR3 sequence reads: CASSFGQGRGYEQYF. The CDR3 DNA sequence: TGCGCCAGCAGCTTCGGACAGGGGCGGGGCTACGAGCAGTACTTC.

CDR3 region: CASQGQNSYEQYF. In DNA, the CDR3 is TGTGCCAGCCAGGGACAAAACTCCTACGAGCAGTACTTC. The chain employs TRBV7-2 and TRBJ2-7, with D possibly TRBD1 on 6 matching bases. Germline values: CDR1 SGHTA, CDR2 FQGNSA. The CDR3 length is 13 residues. V was trimmed by 8 bases and J by 0 bases, leaving 11 bases between them. The full variable domain, with the rest looked up from reference TRBV7-2 and TRBJ2-7, is GAGVSQSPSNKVTEKGKDVELRCDPISGHTALYWYRQSLGQGLEFLIYFQGNSAPDKSGLPSDRFSAERTGGSVSTLTIQRTQQEDSAVYLCASQGQNSYEQYFGPGTRLTVT.

The CDR3 DNA sequence: TGTGCCAGCAGTGCCCAGTTGAGTGGGGATAATGAGCAGTTCTTC. Its translation: CASSAQLSGDNEQFF. The chain links TRBV6-4 to TRBJ2-1; D is unresolved. CDR3 length equals 15 residues. Germline CDR1 and CDR2: MRHNA and SNTAGT. V lost 4 bases to trimming and J lost 7 bases, with 17 bases between them.

The chain employs TRBV19 and TRBJ1-5; D gene uncertain. Germline V gene data show CDR1 as LNHDA and CDR2 as SQIVND (reference sequence). The CDR3 runs 16 residues. V was shortened by 3 bases and J by 0 bases, with 12 bases between the two germline ends. The CDR3 DNA reads TGTGCCAGTAGTATGGTCGGGCCGGCTAGCAATCAGCCCCAGCATTTT. Amino acid sequence: CASSMVGPASNQPQHF.

The chain combines TRBV12-5 with TRBJ1-1, with TRBD1 as a possible D gene (5 bases). Trimming left V 6 bases short and J 1 base short, with 12 bases between. Germline V CDR1 and CDR2: LGHNT, FRNRAP. The length of the CDR3 is 14 residues. The CDR3 loop is CASGLGEGNTEAFF. DNA for the CDR3: TGTGCTAGTGGCCTGGGGGAGGGGAACACTGAAGCTTTCTTT.

The chain has TRBV7-9 and TRBJ2-7, with 8 bases aligning to TRBD1. Germline assignment: CDR1 SEHNR and CDR2 FQNEAQ (reference sequence). Germline trimming cut 7 bases from V and 3 bases from J; bases unmatched to any gene: 5. This CDR3 contains 13 residues. The CDR3 DNA sequence: TGTGCCAGCACCCCTGGGACAGGCTACGAGCAGTACTTC. Amino acids: CASTPGTGYEQYF. Full variable domain (rest looked up from reference TRBV7-9 and TRBJ2-7): DTGVSQNPRHKITKRGQNVTFRCDPISEHNRLYWYRQTLGQGPEFLTYFQNEAQLEKSRLLSDRFSAERPKGSFSTLEIQRTEQGDSAMYLCASTPGTGYEQYFGPGTRLTVT.

The chain uses TRBV5-6 and TRBJ1-2; 11 bases are shared with TRBD1. This CDR3 is built from 16 residues. After removal of 4 bases from V and 4 bases from J, the junction contained 9 bases not matched to a gene. Germline CDR1 SGHDT, CDR2 YYEEEE. As DNA, the CDR3 is TGTGCCAGCAGCCCGGACGGGACAGGGGGTAGCTATGGCTACACCTTC. Encoded protein: CASSPDGTGGSYGYTF.

The V call is TRBV27, the J call TRBJ2-7, with D possibly being TRBD2 (6 bases). CDR1 is MNHEY, CDR2 SMNVEV, per germline (reference sequence). The CDR3 runs to 14 residues. V dropped 4 bases and J dropped 3 bases, with 13 bases sitting between them. In nucleotides, the CDR3 is TGTGCCAGCAGTTCTCTGGGGGAGGTCTACGAGCAGTACTTC. Residues: CASSSLGEVYEQYF.

The V call is TRBV6-6, the J call TRBJ1-2; D is perhaps TRBD1 (5 bases). This CDR3 contains 12 residues. Germline-derived CDR1 and CDR2 are MNHNY and SVGAGI (reference sequence). Deletions cut 6 bases from V and 6 bases from J, with 11 bases between. CDR3 in amino acids: CASRAGTDGYTF. In nucleotides, the CDR3 is TGTGCCAGCAGGGCAGGGACGGATGGCTACACCTTC.

The chain joins TRBV6-4 to TRBJ1-2; possible D gene TRBD1, 5 bases. Germline loops: CDR1 MRHNA, CDR2 SNTAGT. This CDR3 is 13 amino acids long. Trimming removed 2 bases from V and 6 bases from J, with 10 bases in between. The CDR3 spells CASSDPRVNGYTF. CDR3 sequence (DNA): TGTGCCAGCAGTGACCCCAGGGTGAATGGCTACACCTTC.

V is TRBV5-4 and J is TRBJ2-7; D is uncertain. The CDR3 runs to 13 residues. Trimming pared 5 bases from V and 1 base from J, leaving 10 bases between. Germline CDR1 and CDR2: SGHNT and YYREEE (reference sequence). The CDR3 reads CASRATYSYEQYF. The CDR3 coding sequence is TGTGCCAGCAGGGCGACATATTCCTACGAGCAGTACTTC. Looking up the rest from reference TRBV5-4 and TRBJ2-7 gives the full variable domain: ETGVTQSPTHLIKTRGQQVTLRCSSQSGHNTVSWYQQALGQGPQFIFQYYREEENGRGNFPPRFSGLQFPNYSSELNVNALELDDSALYLCASRATYSYEQYFGPGTRLTVT.

The chain couples TRBV5-1 to TRBJ1-5, with D unresolved. V shed 0 bases and J shed 7 bases, with 14 bases lying between them. Germline loops: CDR1 SGHRS, CDR2 YFSETQ. The CDR3 is 15 amino acids. The CDR3 DNA reads as TGCGCCAGCAGCTTGGAAGGAGGTGTCGGACAGCCCCAGCATTTT. Protein product: CASSLEGGVGQPQHF.